The subject of this entry is one TCR beta chain. CDR1 SGDLS and CDR2 YYNGEE come from the germline V gene. The CDR3 totals 14 residues. V lost 4 bases and J 5 bases, leaving 14 bases between the germline ends. This sample was taken from a study of shared clonotypes between healthy human individuals. This table comes from immunoSEQ multiplex PCR, and its TCRdb copy is limited to in-frame clones, with some not included. The sample yields fewer than 1.6 million clones, just under 99% seen once. The chain couples TRBV9 to TRBJ2-3, with D uncertain. This receptor was taken from a man younger than 40 in good health. The source material was naive CD4+ T cells sorted from blood. Subset denoted: CD45RA+ positively selected. CDR3 sequence: CASSPKILLDTQYF. The CDR3 coding sequence is TGTGCCAGCAGCCCTAAAATCCTCCTAGATACGCAGTATTTT.